Many counts were recorded for the clone carrying this T cell receptor (beta chain). Its antigen is not identified. Germline CDR1 is LGHDT and CDR2 is YNNKEL (reference sequence). CDR3 length: 15 residues. Trimming left V 1 base short and J 1 base short, with 10 bases between. Amplified TCR beta CDR3 regions came from RNA transcripts. The primer set for the first-round RT-PCR of the TCR CDR3 was HTBI. Using its own MiXCR run on the multiplex PCR reads, TCRdb lists one record per CDR3 protein. The data contain about 380,000 distinct CDR3 sequences, about 15% of them singletons. This specimen belongs to a study of T cells in Graves' hyperthyroidism and ophthalmopathy. Whole-study results and caveats: Most expanded thyroid clonotypes above 0.001 recurred in blood.

The receptor was derived from a woman aged 55 to 70 with Graves' hyperthyroidism. Sequencing input: blood. The chain uses TRBV3-1 and TRBJ2-5; tentatively, D is TRBD2 (6 bases). The CDR3 nucleotides are TGTGCCAGCAGCCAAGTCGGACTACTCCAAGAGACCCAGTACTTC. It codes for CASSQVGLLQETQYF.